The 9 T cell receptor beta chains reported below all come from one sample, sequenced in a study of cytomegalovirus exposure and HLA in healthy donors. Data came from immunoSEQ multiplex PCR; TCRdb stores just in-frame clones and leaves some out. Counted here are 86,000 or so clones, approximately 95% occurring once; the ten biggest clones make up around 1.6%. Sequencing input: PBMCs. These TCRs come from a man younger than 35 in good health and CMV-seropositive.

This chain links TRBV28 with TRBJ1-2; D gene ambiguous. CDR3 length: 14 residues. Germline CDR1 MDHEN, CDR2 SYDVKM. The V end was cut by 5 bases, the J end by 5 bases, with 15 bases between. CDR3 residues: CASSPSRQLYGYTF. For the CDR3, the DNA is TGTGCCAGCAGTCCCTCGAGGCAGCTTTATGGCTACACCTTC.

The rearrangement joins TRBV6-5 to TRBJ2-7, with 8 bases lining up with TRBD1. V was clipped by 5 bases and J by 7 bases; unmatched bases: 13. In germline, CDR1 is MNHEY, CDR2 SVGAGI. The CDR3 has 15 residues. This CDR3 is CASSRSGTGSGEQYF. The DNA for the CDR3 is TGTGCCAGCAGTCGATCCGGGACAGGTTCGGGGGAGCAGTACTTC.

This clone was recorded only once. This chain's CDR3 is CASVNRGSLAGDSYNEQFF. CDR3 coding DNA: TGCGCCAGCGTGAACAGGGGCTCCCTAGCGGGAGACTCCTACAATGAGCAGTTCTTC. The chain carries TRBV10-1 and TRBJ2-1, with 10 nucleotides matching TRBD2. Germline V gene sequence: CDR1 WNHNN, CDR2 SYGVQD (reference sequence). The junction had 16 bases not matched to a gene; V was cut back by 8 bases and J by 0 bases. The CDR3 has 19 residues.

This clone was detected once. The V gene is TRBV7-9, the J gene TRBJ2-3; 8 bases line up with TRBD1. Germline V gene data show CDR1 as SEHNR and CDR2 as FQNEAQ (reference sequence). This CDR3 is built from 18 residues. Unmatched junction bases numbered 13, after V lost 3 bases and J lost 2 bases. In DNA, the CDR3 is TGTGCCAGCAGCTTCACCCAAGGACAGGGAAGGGCCACAGATACGCAGTATTTT. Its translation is CASSFTQGQGRATDTQYF.

This CDR3 reads CASKTGSSYNEQFF. The CDR3 DNA sequence: TGTGCCAGTAAAACAGGGTCCTCCTACAATGAGCAGTTCTTC. The chain carries TRBV19 and TRBJ2-1; TRBD1 is a possible D gene (6 bases). The germline V gene encodes CDR1 LNHDA and CDR2 SQIVND (reference sequence). Trimming took 7 bases from V and 0 from J, leaving 10 bases between them. CDR3 length: 14 amino acids.

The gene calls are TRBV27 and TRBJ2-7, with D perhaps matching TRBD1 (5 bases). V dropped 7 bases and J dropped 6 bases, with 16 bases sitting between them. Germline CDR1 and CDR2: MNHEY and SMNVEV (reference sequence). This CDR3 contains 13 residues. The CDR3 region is CASTDTGIGEQYF. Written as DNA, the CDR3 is TGTGCCAGCACCGACACAGGAATAGGCGAGCAGTACTTC.

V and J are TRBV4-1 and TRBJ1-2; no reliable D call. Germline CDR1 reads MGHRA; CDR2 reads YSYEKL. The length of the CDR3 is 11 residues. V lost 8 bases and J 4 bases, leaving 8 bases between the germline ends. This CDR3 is CASREGYGYTF. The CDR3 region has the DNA TGCGCCAGCCGGGAGGGCTATGGCTACACCTTC.

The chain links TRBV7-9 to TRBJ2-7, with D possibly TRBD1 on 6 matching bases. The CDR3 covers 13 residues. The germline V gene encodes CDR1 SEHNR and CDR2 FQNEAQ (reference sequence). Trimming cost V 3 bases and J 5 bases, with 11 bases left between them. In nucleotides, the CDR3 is TGTGCCAGCAGCTTCCCACAGGGAAACGAGCAGTACTTC. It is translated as CASSFPQGNEQYF.

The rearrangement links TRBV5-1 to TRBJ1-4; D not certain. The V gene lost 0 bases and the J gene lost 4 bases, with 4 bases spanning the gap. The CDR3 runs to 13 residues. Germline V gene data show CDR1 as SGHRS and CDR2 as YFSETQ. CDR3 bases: TGCGCCAGCAGCTTGGCCCGTAATGAAAAACTGTTTTTT. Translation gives CASSLARNEKLFF.